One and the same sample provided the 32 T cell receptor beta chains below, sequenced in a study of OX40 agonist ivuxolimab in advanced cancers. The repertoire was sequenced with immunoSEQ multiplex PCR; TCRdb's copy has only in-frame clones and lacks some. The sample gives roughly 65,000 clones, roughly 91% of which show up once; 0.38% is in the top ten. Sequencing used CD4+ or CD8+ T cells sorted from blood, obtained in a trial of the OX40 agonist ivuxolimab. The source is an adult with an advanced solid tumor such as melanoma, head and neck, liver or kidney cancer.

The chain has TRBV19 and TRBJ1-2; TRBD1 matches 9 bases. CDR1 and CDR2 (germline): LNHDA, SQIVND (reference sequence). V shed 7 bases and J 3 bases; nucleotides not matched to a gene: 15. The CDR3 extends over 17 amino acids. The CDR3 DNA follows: TGTGCCAGTAATTATGCGGGACAGGGCGCGGGGCACTATGGCTACACCTTC. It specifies CASNYAGQGAGHYGYTF.

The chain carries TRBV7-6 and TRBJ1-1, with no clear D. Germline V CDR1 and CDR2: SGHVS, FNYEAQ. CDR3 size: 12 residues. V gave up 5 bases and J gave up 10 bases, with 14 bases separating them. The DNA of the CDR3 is TGTGCCAGCAGCGCGGTCGAGCCGCCAGCTTTCTTT. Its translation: CASSAVEPPAFF. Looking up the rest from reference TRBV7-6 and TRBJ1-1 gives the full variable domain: GAGVSQSPRYKVTKRGQDVALRCDPISGHVSLYWYRQALGQGPEFLTYFNYEAQQDKSGLPNDRFSAERPEGSISTLTIQRTEQRDSAMYRCASSAVEPPAFFGQGTRLTVV.

The CDR3 reads CASRTWDNYEQYF. In DNA form, the CDR3 reads TGTGCCAGCAGAACGTGGGACAACTACGAGCAGTACTTC. V usage is TRBV2 and J usage is TRBJ2-7; possible D gene TRBD1, 6 bases. This CDR3 has 13 amino acids. Germline assignment: CDR1 SNHLY and CDR2 FYNNEI. Trimming removed 6 bases from V and 3 bases from J, with 12 bases in between. Full variable domain (rest looked up from reference TRBV2 and TRBJ2-7): EPEVTQTPSHQVTQMGQEVILRCVPISNHLYFYWYRQILGQKVEFLVSFYNNEISEKSEIFDDQFSVERPDGSNFTLKIRSTKLEDSAMYFCASRTWDNYEQYFGPGTRLTVT.

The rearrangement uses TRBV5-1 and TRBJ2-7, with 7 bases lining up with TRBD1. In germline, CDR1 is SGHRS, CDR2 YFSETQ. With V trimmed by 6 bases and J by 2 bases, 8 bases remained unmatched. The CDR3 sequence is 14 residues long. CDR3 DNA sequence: TGCGCCAGCACCCGGGACAGTTCGACCTACGAGCAGTACTTC. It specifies CASTRDSSTYEQYF.

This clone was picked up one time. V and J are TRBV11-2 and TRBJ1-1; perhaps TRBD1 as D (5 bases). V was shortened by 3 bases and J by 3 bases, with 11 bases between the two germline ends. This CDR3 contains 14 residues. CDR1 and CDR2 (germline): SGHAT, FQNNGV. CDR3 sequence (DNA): TGTGCCAGCAGCTTGGGACGGCGCCACACTGAAGCTTTCTTT. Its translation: CASSLGRRHTEAFF.

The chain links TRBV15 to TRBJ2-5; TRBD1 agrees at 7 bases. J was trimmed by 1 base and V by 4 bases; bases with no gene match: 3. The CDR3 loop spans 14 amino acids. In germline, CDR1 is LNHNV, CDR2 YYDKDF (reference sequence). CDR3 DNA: TGTGCCACCAGCACCAGACAGGGCCAAGAGACCCAGTACTTC. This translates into CATSTRQGQETQYF. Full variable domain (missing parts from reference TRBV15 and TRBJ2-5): DAMVIQNPRYQVTQFGKPVTLSCSQTLNHNVMYWYQQKSSQAPKLLFHYYDKDFNNEADTPDNFQSRRPNTSFCFLDIRSPGLGDTAMYLCATSTRQGQETQYFGPGTRLLVL.

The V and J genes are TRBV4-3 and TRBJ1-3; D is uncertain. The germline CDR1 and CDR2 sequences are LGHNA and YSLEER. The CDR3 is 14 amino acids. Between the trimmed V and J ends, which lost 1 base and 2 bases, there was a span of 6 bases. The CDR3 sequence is CASSQGGAGNTIYF. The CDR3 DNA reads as TGCGCCAGCAGCCAAGGGGGAGCTGGAAACACCATATATTTT.

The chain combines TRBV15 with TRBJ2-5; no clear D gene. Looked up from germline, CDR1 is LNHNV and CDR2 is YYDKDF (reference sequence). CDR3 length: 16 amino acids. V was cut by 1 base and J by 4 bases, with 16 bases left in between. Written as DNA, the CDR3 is TGTGCCACCAGCAGAGCCTCACCTAGAATTGGAGAGACCCAGTACTTC. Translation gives CATSRASPRIGETQYF.

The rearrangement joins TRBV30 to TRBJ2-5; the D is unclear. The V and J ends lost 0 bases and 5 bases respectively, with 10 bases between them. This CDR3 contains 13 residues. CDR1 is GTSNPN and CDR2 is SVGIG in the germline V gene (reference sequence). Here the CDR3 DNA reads TGTGCCTGGAGTGTACACAGCCTGGAGACCCAGTACTTC. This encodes CAWSVHSLETQYF.

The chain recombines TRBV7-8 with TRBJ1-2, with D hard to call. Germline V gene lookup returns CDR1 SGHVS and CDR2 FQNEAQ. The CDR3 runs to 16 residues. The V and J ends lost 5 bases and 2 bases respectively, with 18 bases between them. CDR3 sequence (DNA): TGTGCCAGCAGCCCCCAACGGGGAGGCTCGAACTATGGCTACACCTTC. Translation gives CASSPQRGGSNYGYTF.

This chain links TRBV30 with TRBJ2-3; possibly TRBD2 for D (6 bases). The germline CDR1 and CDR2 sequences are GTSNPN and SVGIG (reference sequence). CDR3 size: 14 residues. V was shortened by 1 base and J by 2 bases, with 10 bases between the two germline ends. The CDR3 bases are TGTGCCTGGAGTGGGGGACTTTCCACAGATACGCAGTATTTT. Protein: CAWSGGLSTDTQYF.

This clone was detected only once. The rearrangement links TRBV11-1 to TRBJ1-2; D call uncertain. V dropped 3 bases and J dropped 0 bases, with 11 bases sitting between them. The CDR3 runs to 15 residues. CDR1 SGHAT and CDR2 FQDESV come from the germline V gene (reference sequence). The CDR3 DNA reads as TGTGCCAGCAGCTTCTCCGGCAGAACTAACTATGGCTACACCTTC. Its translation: CASSFSGRTNYGYTF. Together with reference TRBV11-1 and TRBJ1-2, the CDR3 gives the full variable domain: EAEVAQSPRYKITEKSQAVAFWCDPISGHATLYWYRQILGQGPELLVQFQDESVVDDSQLPKDRFSAERLKGVDSTLKIQPAELGDSAMYLCASSFSGRTNYGYTFGSGTRLTVV.

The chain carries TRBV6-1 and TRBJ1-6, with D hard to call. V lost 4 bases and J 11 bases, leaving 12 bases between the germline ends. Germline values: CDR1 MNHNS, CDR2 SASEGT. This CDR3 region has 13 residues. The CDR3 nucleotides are TGTGCCAGCAGTGTCGGTTTGACGGCACCCCTCCACTTT. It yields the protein CASSVGLTAPLHF.

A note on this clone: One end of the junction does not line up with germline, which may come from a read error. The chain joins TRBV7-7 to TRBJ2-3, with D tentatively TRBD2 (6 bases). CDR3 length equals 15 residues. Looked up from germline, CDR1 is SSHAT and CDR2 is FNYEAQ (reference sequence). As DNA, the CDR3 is TGTGCTAGCAGCTTACTAGCTAGCGGCACAGATACGCAGTATTTT. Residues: CASSLLASGTDTQYF.

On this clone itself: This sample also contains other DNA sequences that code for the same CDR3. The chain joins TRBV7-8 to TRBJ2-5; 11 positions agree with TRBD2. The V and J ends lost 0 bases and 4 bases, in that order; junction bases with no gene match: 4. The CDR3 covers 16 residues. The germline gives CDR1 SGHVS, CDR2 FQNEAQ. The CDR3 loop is CASSLASGGAGETQYF. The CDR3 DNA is TGTGCCAGCAGCTTAGCTAGCGGGGGGGCCGGAGAGACCCAGTACTTC.

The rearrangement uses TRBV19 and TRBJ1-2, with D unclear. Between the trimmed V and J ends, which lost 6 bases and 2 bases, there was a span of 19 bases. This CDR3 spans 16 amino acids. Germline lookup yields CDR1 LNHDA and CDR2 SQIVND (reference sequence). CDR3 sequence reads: CASSLKVGRRNYGYTF. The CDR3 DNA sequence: TGTGCCAGTAGCCTGAAAGTGGGGAGGCGCAACTATGGCTACACCTTC.

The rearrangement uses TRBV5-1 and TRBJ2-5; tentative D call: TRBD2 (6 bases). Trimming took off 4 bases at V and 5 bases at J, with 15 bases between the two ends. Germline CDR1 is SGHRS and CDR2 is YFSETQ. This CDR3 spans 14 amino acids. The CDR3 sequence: CASSPEGPEETQYF. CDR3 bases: TGCGCCAGCAGCCCGGAGGGCCCTGAGGAGACCCAGTACTTC.

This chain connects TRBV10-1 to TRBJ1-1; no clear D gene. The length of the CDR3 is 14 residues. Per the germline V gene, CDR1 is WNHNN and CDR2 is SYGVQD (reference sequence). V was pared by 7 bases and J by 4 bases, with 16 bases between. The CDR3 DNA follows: TGCGCCAGCAAAAAATCGGGGTCGGCCACTGAAGCTTTCTTT. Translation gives CASKKSGSATEAFF.

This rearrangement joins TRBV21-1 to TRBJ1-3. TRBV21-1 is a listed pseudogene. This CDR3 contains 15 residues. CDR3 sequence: CASSKGTGSGNTIYF. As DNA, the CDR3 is TGTGCCAGCAGCAAAGGGACGGGCTCTGGAAACACCATATATTTT.

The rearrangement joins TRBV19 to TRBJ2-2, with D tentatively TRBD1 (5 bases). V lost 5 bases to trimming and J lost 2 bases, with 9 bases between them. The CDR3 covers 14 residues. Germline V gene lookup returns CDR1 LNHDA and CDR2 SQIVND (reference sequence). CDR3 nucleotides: TGTGCCAGTAGTCTTCAGGGAAACACCGGGGAGCTGTTTTTT. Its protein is CASSLQGNTGELFF.

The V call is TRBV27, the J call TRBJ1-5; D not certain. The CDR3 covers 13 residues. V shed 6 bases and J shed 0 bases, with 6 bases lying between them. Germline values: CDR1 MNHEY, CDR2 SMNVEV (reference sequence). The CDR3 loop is CASSLDSNQPQHF. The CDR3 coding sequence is TGTGCCAGCAGCCTAGATAGCAATCAGCCCCAGCATTTT.

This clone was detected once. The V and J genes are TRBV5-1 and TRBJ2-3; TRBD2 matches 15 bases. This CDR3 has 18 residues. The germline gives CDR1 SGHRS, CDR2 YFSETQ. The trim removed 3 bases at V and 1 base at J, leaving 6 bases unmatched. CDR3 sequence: CASSSGTSGGIGTDTQYF. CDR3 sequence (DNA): TGCGCCAGCAGCTCCGGGACTAGCGGGGGGATCGGCACAGATACGCAGTATTTT.

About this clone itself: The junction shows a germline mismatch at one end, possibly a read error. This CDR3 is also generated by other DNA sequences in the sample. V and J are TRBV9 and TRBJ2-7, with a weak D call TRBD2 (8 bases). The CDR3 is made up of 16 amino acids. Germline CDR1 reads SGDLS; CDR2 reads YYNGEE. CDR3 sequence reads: CASSVAGTALVGEQYF. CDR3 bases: TGCGCCAGCAGCGTAGCGGGGACAGCCCTGGTTGGCGAGCAGTACTTC.

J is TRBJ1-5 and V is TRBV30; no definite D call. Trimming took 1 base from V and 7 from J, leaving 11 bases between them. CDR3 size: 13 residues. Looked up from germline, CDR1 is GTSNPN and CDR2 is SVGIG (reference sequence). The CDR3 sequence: CAWSEEGRQPQHF. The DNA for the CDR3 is TGTGCCTGGAGTGAAGAAGGGAGGCAGCCCCAGCATTTT.

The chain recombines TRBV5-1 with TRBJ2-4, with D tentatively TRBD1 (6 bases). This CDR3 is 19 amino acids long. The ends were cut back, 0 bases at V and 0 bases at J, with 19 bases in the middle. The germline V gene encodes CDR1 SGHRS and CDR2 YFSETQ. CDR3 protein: CASSLGGGQGIGAKNIQYF. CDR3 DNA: TGCGCCAGCAGCTTGGGTGGGGGTCAGGGGATTGGAGCCAAAAACATTCAGTACTTC.

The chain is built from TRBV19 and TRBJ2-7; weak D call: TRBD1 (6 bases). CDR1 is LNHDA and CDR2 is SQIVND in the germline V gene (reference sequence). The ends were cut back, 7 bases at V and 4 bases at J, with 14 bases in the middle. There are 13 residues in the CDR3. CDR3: CASKGTPGYEQYF. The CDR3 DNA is TGTGCCAGTAAGGGGACACCGGGATACGAGCAGTACTTC. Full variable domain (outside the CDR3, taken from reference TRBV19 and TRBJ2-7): DGGITQSPKYLFRKEGQNVTLSCEQNLNHDAMYWYRQDPGQGLRLIYYSQIVNDFQKGDIAEGYSVSREKKESFPLTVTSAQKNPTAFYLCASKGTPGYEQYFGPGTRLTVT.

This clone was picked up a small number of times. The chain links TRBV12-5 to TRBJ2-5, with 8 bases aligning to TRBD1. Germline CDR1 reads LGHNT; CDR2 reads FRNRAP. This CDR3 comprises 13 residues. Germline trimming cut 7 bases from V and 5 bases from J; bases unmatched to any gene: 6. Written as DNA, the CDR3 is TGTGCTAGTGCCCCGGACAGGGATGAGACCCAGTACTTC. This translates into CASAPDRDETQYF.

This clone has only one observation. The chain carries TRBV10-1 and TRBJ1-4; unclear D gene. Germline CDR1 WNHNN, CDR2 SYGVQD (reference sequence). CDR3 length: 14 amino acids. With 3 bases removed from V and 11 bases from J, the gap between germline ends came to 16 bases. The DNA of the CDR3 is TGCGCCAGCAGTGATGTGGGCGGCTCCGGGAAACTGTTTTTT. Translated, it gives CASSDVGGSGKLFF.

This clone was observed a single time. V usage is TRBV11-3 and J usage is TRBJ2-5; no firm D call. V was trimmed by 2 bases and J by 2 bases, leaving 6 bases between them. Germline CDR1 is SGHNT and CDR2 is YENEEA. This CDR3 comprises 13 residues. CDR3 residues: CASSLRPQETQYF. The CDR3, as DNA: TGTGCCAGCAGCTTAAGACCACAAGAGACCCAGTACTTC.

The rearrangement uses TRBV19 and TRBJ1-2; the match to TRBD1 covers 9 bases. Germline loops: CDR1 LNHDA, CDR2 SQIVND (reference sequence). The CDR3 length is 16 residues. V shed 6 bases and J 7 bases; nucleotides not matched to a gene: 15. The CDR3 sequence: CASSTGEGQGKSGYTF. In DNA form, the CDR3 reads TGTGCCAGTAGCACAGGTGAGGGACAGGGAAAAAGTGGCTACACCTTC.

As DNA, the CDR3 is TGCAGCGTTGTGGTGGCTCTCCGTGGGGGGGGTCATCCCTACGAGCAGTACTTC. It is translated as CSVVVALRGGGHPYEQYF. The V and J genes are TRBV29-1 and TRBJ2-7; 7 bases agree with TRBD2. Germline V CDR1 and CDR2: SQVTM, ANQGSEA. The CDR3 totals 18 residues. V lost 4 bases and J lost 2; bases outside the gene matches: 20.

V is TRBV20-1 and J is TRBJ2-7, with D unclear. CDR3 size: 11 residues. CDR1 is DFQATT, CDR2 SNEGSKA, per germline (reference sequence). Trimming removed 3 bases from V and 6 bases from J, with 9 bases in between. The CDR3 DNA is TGCAGTGCTAGTCTGCAGGTCGAGCAGTACTTC. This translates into CSASLQVEQYF.